Presented here are 11 T cell receptor beta chains from one specimen sequenced in a study of cytomegalovirus exposure and HLA in healthy donors. The PCR used 60 Vbeta and 13 Jbeta primers. Clones were sequenced by immunoSEQ multiplex PCR, and TCRdb holds only the in-frame ones, with some missing. The table includes about 180,000 clones, roughly three quarters detected once. Material: PBMCs. These receptors all come from a woman between 25 and 40 years old in good health and CMV-seropositive.

V gene TRBV10-3 combines with J gene TRBJ2-3; the D gene is possibly TRBD2 (6 bases). The CDR3 runs to 17 residues. The V gene's germline CDR1 is ENHRY and CDR2 SYGVKD. V dropped 4 bases and J dropped 2 bases, with 19 bases sitting between them. CDR3 nucleotide sequence: TGTGCCATCAGTGCCTCCCCGCCCGGGGGAGCCACAGATACGCAGTATTTT. Its protein is CAISASPPGGATDTQYF.

There are a few counts of this clone. CDR3 sequence: CASSLGGTGWETQYF. The CDR3 nucleotides are TGTGCCAGCAGCTTGGGGGGGACAGGGTGGGAGACCCAGTACTTC. This chain links TRBV5-4 with TRBJ2-5; 9 bases are shared with TRBD1. The germline V gene has CDR1 SGHNT and CDR2 YYREEE (reference sequence). The junction had 5 bases not matched to a gene; V was cut back by 0 bases and J by 5 bases. This CDR3 region has 15 residues.

The chain joins TRBV10-3 to TRBJ1-6, with 8 bases lining up with TRBD1. Per the germline V gene, CDR1 is ENHRY and CDR2 is SYGVKD. The CDR3 totals 15 residues. The trim removed 0 bases at V and 10 bases at J, leaving 5 bases unmatched. CDR3 coding DNA: TGTGCCATCAGTGAGTCGACAGGGGATCGATCACCCCTCCACTTT. This encodes CAISESTGDRSPLHF.

The genes are TRBV28 and TRBJ2-1; 7 bases agree with TRBD1. Per the germline V gene, CDR1 is MDHEN and CDR2 is SYDVKM. J lost 6 bases, V lost 3 bases, and 5 bases had no gene match. The CDR3 consists of 14 residues. This chain's CDR3 is CASSLVAGGNEQFF. In nucleotides, the CDR3 is TGTGCCAGCAGTTTGGTAGCAGGGGGCAATGAGCAGTTCTTC.

This clone has just one count. This chain connects TRBV11-2 to TRBJ2-5, with no clear D. The CDR3 covers 12 residues. Germline V CDR1 and CDR2: SGHAT, FQNNGV. Trimming cost V 5 bases and J 4 bases, with 8 bases left between them. The DNA of the CDR3 is TGTGCCAGCAGCCCCCCGGGAGAGACCCAGTACTTC. Protein sequence: CASSPPGETQYF.

This chain links TRBV5-1 with TRBJ2-7, with D possibly being TRBD2 (6 bases). Looked up from germline, CDR1 is SGHRS and CDR2 is YFSETQ. CDR3 size: 15 residues. Trimming took off 4 bases at V and 7 bases at J, with 21 bases between the two ends. The CDR3 DNA follows: TGCGCCAGCAGCGCCGACGGCCGCGGGGCCGGGGAGCAGTACTTC. It yields the protein CASSADGRGAGEQYF.

The sample holds a few counts of this clone. V usage is TRBV4-3 and J usage is TRBJ2-1; 9 nucleotides match TRBD2. J was trimmed by 7 bases and V by 4 bases; bases with no gene match: 14. Germline V lookup: CDR1 LGHNA, CDR2 YSLEER. The CDR3 runs 17 residues. For the CDR3, the DNA is TGCGCCAGCAGCCGCAAAGGGACCGGCGGGGGGGCAAATGAGCAGTTCTTC. It specifies CASSRKGTGGGANEQFF.

With respect to this clone: A junction boundary mismatches the germline segment, possibly from a read error. V is TRBV28 and J is TRBJ2-1; possible D gene TRBD1, 5 bases. The CDR3 spans 12 residues. Germline V gives CDR1 MDHEN, CDR2 SYDVKM. DNA of the CDR3: TGTACCAGCAGTTCTCAGGGCCATGAGCAGTTCTTC. Translation gives CTSSSQGHEQFF.

V and J are TRBV7-9 and TRBJ1-3, with D hard to call. The CDR3 sequence is 17 residues long. Germline V CDR1 and CDR2: SEHNR, FQNEAQ (reference sequence). The V gene lost 5 bases and the J gene lost 0 bases, with 17 bases spanning the gap. The CDR3 DNA sequence: TGTGCCAGCAGCCTTGGAATGGGGAGATTCTCTGGAAACACCATATATTTT. Residues: CASSLGMGRFSGNTIYF.

This chain joins TRBV5-6 and TRBJ1-3; 9 nucleotides line up with TRBD1. CDR1 is SGHDT and CDR2 is YYEEEE in the germline V gene. J lost 0 bases, V lost 4 bases, and 2 bases had no gene match. The CDR3 has 15 residues. This CDR3 is CASSQQGASGNTIYF. As DNA, the CDR3 is TGTGCCAGCAGCCAACAGGGGGCCTCTGGAAACACCATATATTTT.

This chain joins TRBV4-1 and TRBJ2-5; a possible D gene is TRBD2 (5 bases). The V and J ends lost 0 bases and 4 bases respectively, with 15 bases between them. The V gene's germline CDR1 is MGHRA and CDR2 YSYEKL. This CDR3 is built from 16 residues. CDR3 amino acids: CASSQDMTGLGETQYF. In DNA, the CDR3 is TGCGCCAGCAGCCAAGATATGACGGGGTTGGGAGAGACCCAGTACTTC.